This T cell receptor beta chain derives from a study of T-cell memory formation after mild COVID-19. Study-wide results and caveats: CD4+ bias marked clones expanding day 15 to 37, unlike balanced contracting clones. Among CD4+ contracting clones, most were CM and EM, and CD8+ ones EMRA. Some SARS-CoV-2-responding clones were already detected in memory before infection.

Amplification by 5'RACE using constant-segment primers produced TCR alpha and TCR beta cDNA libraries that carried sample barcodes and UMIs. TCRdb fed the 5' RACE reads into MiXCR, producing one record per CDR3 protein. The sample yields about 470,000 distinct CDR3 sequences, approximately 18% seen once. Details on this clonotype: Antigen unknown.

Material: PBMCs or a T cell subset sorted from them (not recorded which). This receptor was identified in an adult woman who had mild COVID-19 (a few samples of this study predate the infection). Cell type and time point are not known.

The CDR3 loop is CASSKTGVTYEQYF. The CDR3 nucleotides are TGTGCCAGCAGCAAGACAGGGGTCACCTACGAGCAGTACTTC. The chain joins TRBV7-6 to TRBJ2-7, with 8 bases matching TRBD1. Trimming took 5 bases from V and 2 from J; bases not matched to a gene: 5. The CDR3 extends over 14 amino acids. Germline V gene sequence: CDR1 SGHVS, CDR2 FNYEAQ.